This is a list of T cell receptor beta chains from one sample in a study of shared clonotypes between healthy human individuals. TCRdb keeps only in-frame clones here, not all; method: immunoSEQ multiplex PCR. The sample has roughly 1 million clones; approximately 80% are singletons. Sequencing input: memory CD4+ T cells from PBMCs. All receptors derive from a man aged 18 to 29 in good health. Some clones in this sample may be carry-over from other donors' samples. CDR3s include the opening cysteine and the closing phenylalanine or tryptophan. The D gene is left open where the match is weak. Only some rows state a clone size, as once, few, many or a class for expanded clones.

>TRBJ1-2|NA|TRBV27|NA
TGTGCCAGCAGCCGGGGGACACAAAACTATGGCTACACCTTC
CASSRGTQNYGYTF
>TRBJ2-3|NA|TRBV15|NA
TGTGCCACCAGCAGTGAGATGCGGGATACGCAGTATTTT
CATSSEMRDTQYF
>TRBJ1-3|NA|TRBV6-1|NA
TGTGCCAGCAGTGCCTTTGGAACAGGGTTGGGAAACACCATATATTTT
CASSAFGTGLGNTIYF
>TRBJ2-3|NA|TRBV6-5|NA
TGTGCCAGCAGTTGGACAGCGAAGACAGATACGCAGTATTTT
CASSWTAKTDTQYF
>TRBJ2-5|NA|TRBV6-1|NA
TGTGCCAGCAGTGAAACCTGGGGAAGGCAAGAGACCCAGTACTTC
CASSETWGRQETQYF
>TRBJ2-7|NA|TRBV13|NA
TGTGCCAGCAGCTCCCCCCCGGCTAGCAAGAGCTCCTACGAGCAGTACTTC
CASSSPPASKSSYEQYF
>TRBJ1-1|TRBD1|TRBV2|few
TGTGCCAGCAGTGGACAGGGCTTAGGACGCACTGAAGCTTTCTTT
CASSGQGLGRTEAFF
>TRBJ2-5|TRBD1|TRBV5-4|NA
TGTGCCAGCAGCACAGGGGTTCGGGAGACCCAGTACTTC
CASSTGVRETQYF
>TRBJ2-7|NA|TRBV21-1|NA
TGTGCCAGCAGCCCGAATGGAGGAACGGGTATGTACTTC
CASSPNGGTGMYF
>TRBJ2-5|NA|TRBV4-2|NA
TGTGCCAGCAGCCAAGCAACAGGGAAAGAGACCCAGTACTTC
CASSQATGKETQYF
>TRBJ1-1|NA|TRBV7-9|NA
TGTGCCAGCAGCTTAGGCGAGGGGGGCCCGAACACTGAAGCTTTCTTT
CASSLGEGGPNTEAFF
>TRBJ1-2|NA|TRBV19|NA
TGTGCCAGTAGTCCACAGGGAAGGGGCTATTATGGCTACACCTTC
CASSPQGRGYYGYTF
>TRBJ1-1|NA|TRBV28|NA
TGTGTTAGCAGGGAGGACACTGAAGCTTTCTTT
CVSREDTEAFF
>TRBJ2-1|TRBD2|TRBV2|NA
TGTGCCAGCAGTACACTAGCGGGAGTGAGTAATGAGCAGTTCTTC
CASSTLAGVSNEQFF
>TRBJ1-5|NA|TRBV30|NA
TGTGCCTGGAGTTTCGGTATCAGTCAGCCCCAGCATTTT
CAWSFGISQPQHF
>TRBJ2-3|TRBD1|TRBV6-1|NA
TGTGCCAGCAGGGACAGGGGTGGCACAGATACGCAGTATTTT
CASRDRGGTDTQYF
>TRBJ2-7|TRBD1|TRBV28|NA
TGTGCCAGCAGTTCGACAGGGTACGTAAGCGAGCAGTACTTC
CASSSTGYVSEQYF
>TRBJ2-2|TRBD1|TRBV11-2|NA
TGTGCCAGCAGCTTCTACAGGGGGAAACCGAACACCGGGGAGCTGTTTTTT
CASSFYRGKPNTGELFF
>TRBJ2-1|NA|TRBV6-1|NA
TGTGCCAGCAGTGAGCGTCTAGTCTCCTACAATGAGCAGTTCTTC
CASSERLVSYNEQFF
>TRBJ2-5|TRBD1|TRBV4-1|NA
TGCGCCAGCAGCCAAGAAACCCGGGACAGGGGTTACTTC
CASSQETRDRGYF
>TRBJ1-5|NA|TRBV28|NA
TGTGCCAGCAGTTTACCCGGACCGAGCAATCAGCCCCAGCATTTT
CASSLPGPSNQPQHF
>TRBJ2-4|NA|TRBV7-2|NA
TGTGCCAGCAGCAAGGGACAGGGCGGTAGCGGGAGTGGAAACATTCAGTACTTC
CASSKGQGGSGSGNIQYF
>TRBJ1-2|TRBD1|TRBV28|once
TGTGCCAGCAGCTCTTCGGCAGGGGGAGTCCTCTGGGGCTACACCTTC
CASSSSAGGVLWGYTF